This T cell receptor (beta chain) stems from a study of CD8+ T cells in alopecia areata. Study context: Administration of oral tofacitinib to treated patients was at 5 to 10 mg twice daily. Tofacitinib ran for 6 to 18 months before 6 months off drug.

Following RNA extraction, reverse transcription yielded cDNA that acted as the sequencing template. Sequencing was performed with immunoSEQ multiplex PCR; in TCRdb, only in-frame clones are kept and a portion is missing. Of roughly 110,000 clones in the sample, roughly 89% were seen once. Germline lookup yields CDR1 LGHNA and CDR2 YSLEER. The CDR3 length is 15 residues. V shed 0 bases and J shed 0 bases, with 9 bases lying between them. Treatment: oral pan-JAK inhibitor, 5-10 mg twice daily. Both CD4+ and CD8+ T cells were separated by sorting PBMCs. The chain links TRBV4-3 to TRBJ2-7, with D tentatively TRBD1 (6 bases). This sample comprised CD8+ T cells sorted from blood, obtained at week 24, from a patient treated with tofacitinib. This sequence originates from a human donor with alopecia areata. The CDR3 region has the DNA TGCGCCAGCAGCCAAGACCCAGGGGCCTCCTACGAGCAGTACTTC. Its protein product is CASSQDPGASYEQYF.